This T cell receptor (beta chain) was identified in a study of shared clonotypes between healthy human individuals (dated by TCRdb to the early 2020s). About the study as a whole: A couple of women and a few men aged 18 to 49 years were included in the cohort. For each donor, CD4 naive and CD4 memory were each run on three plates, CD8 naive on two plates, and CD8 memory on one plate. The study deeply sequenced blood TCR repertoires of about 5 healthy adults to estimate repertoire size and the extent of clonotype sharing between individuals. To increase sequencing depth and limit assay-specific biases, TCR repertoire library preparation and sequencing were carried out by different laboratories using diverse techniques. Leukapheresis yielded between about 0.85 and 10 billion PBMCs per donor. The paper's findings and limits, for the study overall: Approximately 5% of naive CD4, 3.5% of naive CD8, approximately 2% of memory CD4, and approximately 0.4% of memory CD8 clonotypes were shared across a handful of donors. Compared with non-shared clonotypes, the clonotypes found in all four sorted-subset donors had higher generation probabilities. Naive subsets generally had larger estimated clonotype richness than memory subsets. Sampling was restricted to blood, and TCR repertoires in tissue are likely to differ from TCR repertoires in blood. Pairwise subsampling indicated that sequencing depth was expected to affect the degree of clonotype sharing among donors. The small number of donors limited the genetic and exposure-history diversity represented. Rarefaction of sorted-subset datasets indicated incomplete sequencing despite the large sequencing depth.

From the germline V gene, CDR1 is SGHDN and CDR2 is FVKESK. The CDR3 runs 12 residues from the cysteine to the phenylalanine. Here the CDR3 DNA is all that survives: 36 bases in frame from base 1. Relative to germline, V is 0 bases shorter and J is 3 bases shorter, with 3 bases between their ends. TCR CDR3 regions were amplified from genomic DNA by multiplex PCR using the deep immunoSEQ assay. For each cell subset, the extracted genomic DNA was distributed evenly across all wells of several immunoSEQ 96-well plates, and each plate served as one replicate. Each replicate PCR for sorted subsets received 150 to 250 ng genomic DNA, equal to 30,000 or so T cell genomes. The purified libraries were quantified using a Qubit 3.0 fluorometer, sized with a Bioanalyzer 2100, and then quantified again using the KAPA Library Quantification kit. A separate single-read 150-cycle Illumina NextSeq 550 flow cell was used to sequence each immunoSEQ 96-well plate. The study's processing was this. Because only junctional sequences without quality scores were contained in the immunoSEQ output, filtering matching that applied to full-length reads could not be performed. To assign V/J genes and CDR3, sequences were annotated against IMGT germline references using PyIR, a Python wrapper for IgBLAST v1.9. Any read was removed if the V/J assignment was weak (E-value above 1e-6), the CDR3 was missing, or the read contained stop codons, out-of-frame junctions, or ambiguous translated residues. V3J clonotypes were defined as sequences sharing an identical inferred V gene, J gene, and CDR3 amino acid sequence. Percentage overlap between repertoires was computed as shared unique clonotypes divided by the size of the smaller repertoire. Richness of each repertoire was evaluated using RTK rarefaction, the Chao1 estimator, and Recon v2.1 estimates of unobserved clonotypes. Generation probabilities for all TCRbeta clonotypes obtained by the gDNA method from four donors were computed using OLGA. TCRdb mirrors the immuneACCESS table, restricted to in-frame sequences. Some clones are absent from its copies; in checked studies, under half trace to an unresolved V gene, and the reason for the others is unknown. V and J calls and clone size are those listed in that table; D and trimming were worked out from the DNA. The sample data list roughly 640,000 clones, and about 74% of these were observed just once. Roughly 1.7% of the sample rests with the top ten.

With respect to this clone: Its antigen has not been determined. Base qualities are missing; no much larger clone stands one base away.

Healthy HIV-negative adults with no recently reported acute infections or vaccinations were included as donors. Every donor was a Caucasian adult residing in Nashville, Tennessee, USA. Magnetic negative selection was used to enrich CD4+ T cells, after which naive cells were positively selected on CD45RA and the negative fraction became the memory subset. Blood was obtained by leukapheresis, after which PBMCs were separated by Ficoll-Histopaque density gradient centrifugation and cryopreserved in liquid nitrogen vapor phase. Analytical flow cytometry was used to check the purity and quantity of every magnetically sorted T cell population. Genomic DNA was isolated from each sorted fraction and quantified by UV absorbance on a Nanodrop 2000c.

This receptor was identified in a woman aged 30 to 39 in good health. The chain is made from TRBV14 and TRBJ2-7; the D gene remains uncertain. Specimen: memory CD4+ T cells sorted from blood. This sample's cell subset or site label indicates: CD45RA-negative fraction. The CDR3 region: CASSQENYEQYF. Here is the DNA: TGTGCCAGCAGCCAAGAAAACTACGAGCAGTACTTC.